Shown below are 31 T cell receptor beta chains from a single sample sequenced in a study of T cells in Graves' hyperthyroidism and ophthalmopathy. Amplified TCR beta CDR3 regions came from RNA transcripts. First-round RT-PCR of the TCR CDR3 relied on the HTBI primer set. TCRdb re-called the multiplex PCR reads through MiXCR, storing one row per CDR3 protein. The sample includes around 350,000 distinct CDR3 sequences, about a fifth seen only once; the top ten take 3.7%. Sequencing used blood. Source of these receptors: a woman younger than 35 with Graves' hyperthyroidism.

This clonotype was counted at least ten times. This chain uses TRBV11-1 with TRBJ1-3; D uncertain. CDR1 SGHAT and CDR2 FQDESV come from the germline V gene (reference sequence). This CDR3 is built from 16 residues. Trimming took 2 bases from V and 0 from J, leaving 11 bases between them. The CDR3 protein is CASSLTSADSGNTIYF. CDR3 DNA sequence: TGTGCCAGCAGCTTAACATCGGCCGACTCTGGAAACACCATATATTTT.

This clonotype came up many times. This chain joins TRBV6-5 and TRBJ2-7; D perhaps matches TRBD2 (6 bases). The ends were cut back, 5 bases at V and 3 bases at J, with 11 bases in the middle. In germline, CDR1 is MNHEY, CDR2 SVGAGI. This CDR3 is 13 amino acids long. The CDR3: CASSRLVVYEQYF. CDR3 DNA: TGTGCCAGCAGTCGACTAGTCGTCTACGAGCAGTACTTC.

This clonotype came up once. V is TRBV15 and J is TRBJ2-5, with D unclear. CDR1 is LNHNV, CDR2 YYDKDF, per germline (reference sequence). V was trimmed by 0 bases and J by 4 bases, leaving 9 bases between them. The CDR3 runs to 14 residues. The DNA of the CDR3 is TGTGCCACCAGCAGAGATCGGTCGGTAGAGACCCAGTACTTC. This encodes CATSRDRSVETQYF. The whole variable domain, remainder taken from reference TRBV15 and TRBJ2-5, is DAMVIQNPRYQVTQFGKPVTLSCSQTLNHNVMYWYQQKSSQAPKLLFHYYDKDFNNEADTPDNFQSRRPNTSFCFLDIRSPGLGDTAMYLCATSRDRSVETQYFGPGTRLLVL.

This clonotype was counted ten times or more. The chain uses TRBV6-5 and TRBJ1-1; D might be TRBD1 (6 bases). V gave up 2 bases and J gave up 8 bases, with 12 bases separating them. Germline-derived CDR1 and CDR2 are MNHEY and SVGAGI. CDR3 length: 13 residues. This CDR3 is CASSYTSDREAFF. CDR3 DNA sequence: TGTGCCAGCAGTTACACGTCCGACAGGGAAGCTTTCTTT.

The J gene is TRBJ1-1, the V gene TRBV12-3 or TRBV12-4, with D perhaps TRBD1 (6 bases). This CDR3 is 11 amino acids long. Trimming cost V 10 bases and J 4 bases, with 10 bases left between them. The DNA for the CDR3 is TGTGCCACGAAGGGGGGCACTGAAGCTTTCTTT. Amino acids: CATKGGTEAFF.

This clonotype was counted many times. The chain combines TRBV6-1 with TRBJ2-5, with TRBD1 as a possible D gene (6 bases). Trimming pared 7 bases from V and 2 bases from J, leaving 17 bases between. From germline, CDR1 is MNHNS and CDR2 SASEGT. The CDR3 totals 15 residues. This chain's CDR3 is CASIPFRDTQETQYF. The CDR3 coding sequence is TGTGCCAGCATTCCTTTCCGGGACACACAAGAGACCCAGTACTTC.

This clonotype showed up many times. V and J are TRBV27 and TRBJ2-2; D not resolved. Germline CDR1 reads MNHEY; CDR2 reads SMNVEV (reference sequence). The CDR3 runs 14 residues. Trimming pared 2 bases from V and 6 bases from J, leaving 10 bases between. CDR3: CASSLSLLPGELFF. DNA of the CDR3: TGTGCCAGCAGTTTAAGCCTTCTCCCCGGGGAGCTGTTTTTT.

This clonotype showed up just once. The gene calls are TRBV6-1 and TRBJ1-3, with D unresolved. The length of the CDR3 is 15 residues. The germline gives CDR1 MNHNS, CDR2 SASEGT. V lost 1 base and J 3 bases, leaving 10 bases between the germline ends. CDR3: CASSEGRWRGNTIYF. The DNA of the CDR3 is TGTGCCAGCAGTGAAGGCAGGTGGCGTGGAAACACCATATATTTT.

This clonotype has at least ten counts. The V and J genes are TRBV6-5 and TRBJ1-5; 9 nucleotides match TRBD1. V trimming: 5 bases; J trimming: 5 bases; junction bases outside the gene matches: 10. This CDR3 spans 16 amino acids. From germline, CDR1 is MNHEY and CDR2 SVGAGI. DNA of the CDR3: TGTGCCAGCAGTCACGGGACAGGGATTGAGTATCAGCCCCAGCATTTT. This encodes CASSHGTGIEYQPQHF.

This clonotype was counted only a few times. This chain joins TRBV7-2 and TRBJ1-2; D unclear. The germline V gene encodes CDR1 SGHTA and CDR2 FQGNSA. The V end lost 5 bases, the J end lost 2 bases, and 12 bases lay between the germline ends. CDR3 size: 14 residues. Here the CDR3 reads CASSRAQNNYGYTF. Here the CDR3 DNA reads TGTGCCAGCAGCCGAGCACAGAACAACTATGGCTACACCTTC. Looking up the rest from reference TRBV7-2 and TRBJ1-2 gives the full variable domain: GAGVSQSPSNKVTEKGKDVELRCDPISGHTALYWYRQSLGQGLEFLIYFQGNSAPDKSGLPSDRFSAERTGGSVSTLTIQRTQQEDSAVYLCASSRAQNNYGYTFGSGTRLTVV.

At least ten counts were recorded for this clonotype. The chain combines TRBV4-1 with TRBJ1-5; TRBD1 might be the D (5 bases). The CDR3 has 13 amino acids. Germline CDR1 is MGHRA and CDR2 is YSYEKL. V was pared by 4 bases and J by 7 bases, with 11 bases between. The CDR3 nucleotides are TGCGCCAGCAGCCGACAGCAATTCCAGCCCCAGCATTTT. Translating gives CASSRQQFQPQHF.

This clonotype was observed many times. J is TRBJ1-6 and V is TRBV6-5; D ambiguous. V lost 2 bases and J 0 bases, leaving 5 bases between the germline ends. CDR3 length: 15 amino acids. The V gene's germline CDR1 is MNHEY and CDR2 SVGAGI. CDR3 region: CASSYESSYNSPLHF. The CDR3 nucleotides are TGTGCCAGCAGTTACGAGAGCTCCTATAATTCACCCCTCCACTTT.

The chain uses TRBV30 and TRBJ2-5; 7 bases are a match to TRBD1. Germline CDR1 GTSNPN, CDR2 SVGIG (reference sequence). The CDR3 spans 13 residues. Trimming removed 2 bases from V and 5 bases from J; junction bases left unmatched: 5. The CDR3 protein is CAWSPGTVETQYF. Written as DNA, the CDR3 is TGTGCCTGGAGTCCAGGGACAGTGGAGACCCAGTACTTC.

The J gene is TRBJ2-7, the V gene TRBV6-1; D possibly uses TRBD1 or TRBD2 (6 bases each). The CDR3 extends over 13 amino acids. V was trimmed by 8 bases and J by 3 bases, leaving 14 bases between them. Germline assignment: CDR1 MNHNS and CDR2 SASEGT. CDR3 residues: CASQPGGYYEQYF. The CDR3 region has the DNA TGTGCCAGCCAGCCCGGGGGCTACTACGAGCAGTACTTC.

This clonotype was seen ten or more times. This sequence joins TRBV27 and TRBJ1-1; 7 bases are a match to TRBD1. From germline, CDR1 is MNHEY and CDR2 SMNVEV (reference sequence). V dropped 5 bases and J dropped 11; count of bases not matched to a gene: 8. The CDR3 is 12 amino acids. The CDR3 bases are TGTGCCAGCAGTCCATCGACAGGGAAGGCTTTCTTT. The encoded protein is CASSPSTGKAFF.

This clonotype was recorded at least ten times. The gene calls are TRBV6-1 and TRBJ2-5; either TRBD1 or TRBD2 may fit D (6 bases each). Germline CDR1 and CDR2: MNHNS and SASEGT. Trimming pared 4 bases from V and 1 base from J, leaving 7 bases between. The CDR3 loop spans 13 amino acids. The CDR3 reads CASSGGAQETQYF. In nucleotides, the CDR3 is TGTGCCAGCAGTGGGGGGGCCCAAGAGACCCAGTACTTC.

This clonotype was seen ten or more times. The chain uses TRBV7-9 and TRBJ1-1; D remains ambiguous. CDR1 and CDR2 from the germline V gene are SEHNR and FQNEAQ (reference sequence). Trimming shortened V by 4 bases and J by 3 bases, and 12 bases separated the two germline ends. The CDR3 loop spans 14 amino acids. The CDR3 spells CASSWRKWDTEAFF. In DNA, the CDR3 is TGTGCCAGCAGCTGGAGAAAATGGGACACTGAAGCTTTCTTT.

The chain couples TRBV9 to TRBJ1-2, with 7 bases aligning to TRBD1. There are 15 residues in the CDR3. With 0 bases clipped from V and 5 bases from J, the junction kept 7 bases outside the gene matches. Germline CDR1 is SGDLS and CDR2 is YYNGEE. Written as DNA, the CDR3 is TGTGCCAGCAGCGTAGCGGCAGGGGGTCGGTATGGCTACACCTTC. Residues: CASSVAAGGRYGYTF. The full variable domain, rest sourced from reference TRBV9 and TRBJ1-2, is DSGVTQTPKHLITATGQRVTLRCSPRSGDLSVYWYQQSLDQGLQFLIQYYNGEERAKGNILERFSAQQFPDLHSELNLSSLELGDSALYFCASSVAAGGRYGYTFGSGTRLTVV.

At least ten counts were recorded for this clonotype. This chain links TRBV12-3 or TRBV12-4 with TRBJ1-5, with D unresolved. The CDR3 sequence is 13 residues long. Trimming took off 7 bases at V and 11 bases at J, with 18 bases between the two ends. This CDR3 is CASTSAGTYAQHF. CDR3 nucleotides: TGTGCCAGCACCTCCGCAGGAACCTACGCCCAGCATTTT.

This clonotype showed up many times. The CDR3: CASSRSGGTEAFF. The CDR3 region has the DNA TGCGCCAGCAGCCGAAGTGGGGGCACTGAAGCTTTCTTT. The genes are TRBV4-1 and TRBJ1-1; perhaps TRBD1 as D (5 bases). The CDR3 has 13 amino acids. Germline V gene lookup returns CDR1 MGHRA and CDR2 YSYEKL. Trimming cost V 4 bases and J 4 bases, with 10 bases left between them.

The CDR3 DNA follows: TGCAGTGCTAGAGACCCCCTTACCTGGACTACAACCTACGAGCAGTACTTC. It encodes CSARDPLTWTTTYEQYF. The chain links TRBV20-1 to TRBJ2-7, with a possible D match to TRBD2 (6 bases). The CDR3 totals 17 residues. Trimming stripped 0 bases from V and 2 bases from J, with 20 bases between. CDR1 is DFQATT, CDR2 SNEGSKA, per germline (reference sequence).

This clonotype was seen more than once but under ten times. The J gene is TRBJ2-5, the V gene TRBV19, with TRBD1 matching over 7 bases. The ends lost 10 bases at V and 4 bases at J; junction bases unmatched: 9. This CDR3 has 13 amino acids. The V gene's germline CDR1 is LNHDA and CDR2 SQIVND (reference sequence). DNA for the CDR3: TGTGCCACCTCGACAGGGTCGGGAGAGACCCAGTACTTC. Protein sequence: CATSTGSGETQYF.

This clonotype was seen many times. The chain employs TRBV20-1 and TRBJ1-5; D gene unclear. V was pared by 4 bases and J by 0 bases, with 13 bases between. This CDR3 is 15 amino acids long. The germline V gene encodes CDR1 DFQATT and CDR2 SNEGSKA (reference sequence). The CDR3 nucleotides are TGCAGTGCTAACGATCGTAGGTTTAGCAATCAGCCCCAGCATTTT. Residues: CSANDRRFSNQPQHF.

V is TRBV6-1 and J is TRBJ2-5, with 10 positions matching TRBD2. The CDR3 contains 14 residues. CDR1 and CDR2 from the germline V gene are MNHNS and SASEGT. The V and J ends lost 9 bases and 2 bases, in that order; junction bases with no gene match: 6. The CDR3 is CASKGLAAQETQYF. The CDR3 DNA is TGTGCCAGTAAAGGACTAGCGGCACAAGAGACCCAGTACTTC.

The chain recombines TRBV12-3 or TRBV12-4 with TRBJ1-5; D remains ambiguous. Trimming removed 6 bases at V and 4 bases at J, with 10 bases between. The CDR3 length is 13 residues. The CDR3 DNA is TGTGCCAGCAGCCTGGACTTAAATCAGCCCCAGCATTTT. It specifies CASSLDLNQPQHF.

The chain employs TRBV7-2 and TRBJ2-2; D possibly corresponds to TRBD1 (6 bases). V lost 5 bases and J lost 5, with 12 bases in between. Per germline, CDR1 SGHTA and CDR2 FQGNSA. This CDR3 has 14 amino acids. The CDR3 is CASSADRMTGELFF. CDR3 nucleotides: TGTGCCAGCAGCGCCGACAGGATGACCGGGGAGCTGTTTTTT. Combining the CDR3 with reference TRBV7-2 and TRBJ2-2 gives the whole variable domain GAGVSQSPSNKVTEKGKDVELRCDPISGHTALYWYRQSLGQGLEFLIYFQGNSAPDKSGLPSDRFSAERTGGSVSTLTIQRTQQEDSAVYLCASSADRMTGELFFGEGSRLTVL.

In this sample, this clonotype turned up many times. V usage is TRBV27 and J usage is TRBJ1-2; weak D call: TRBD1 (5 bases). The germline V and J ends were trimmed by 8 bases and 4 bases, with 20 bases remaining between them. CDR1 is MNHEY and CDR2 is SMNVEV in the germline V gene (reference sequence). This CDR3 region has 15 residues. This chain's CDR3 is CASALWEGIPYGYTF. The CDR3 DNA sequence: TGTGCCAGCGCCCTCTGGGAGGGGATCCCCTATGGCTACACCTTC.

This clonotype was observed at least ten times. The V call is TRBV20-1, the J call TRBJ1-3; D call uncertain. CDR3 length: 11 residues. Trimming stripped 5 bases from V and 0 bases from J, with 2 bases between. In germline, CDR1 is DFQATT, CDR2 SNEGSKA (reference sequence). CDR3 in amino acids: CSAVSGNTIYF. Written as DNA, the CDR3 is TGCAGTGCTGTCTCTGGAAACACCATATATTTT.

The rearrangement uses TRBV28 and TRBJ2-7; 8 nucleotides align to TRBD2. The CDR3 runs 17 residues. CDR1 MDHEN and CDR2 SYDVKM come from the germline V gene. The ends lost 3 bases at V and 3 bases at J; junction bases unmatched: 13. CDR3: CASSFPQRSGTVYEQYF. CDR3 nucleotide sequence: TGTGCCAGCAGTTTCCCCCAGCGTAGCGGGACGGTCTACGAGCAGTACTTC.

In this sample, this clonotype turned up many times. The CDR3 DNA reads as TGTGCCAGCATGCAGGCAGGGAACACCGGGGAGCTGTTTTTT. It is translated as CASMQAGNTGELFF. J is TRBJ2-2 and V is TRBV6-5; D remains unclear. V dropped 7 bases and J dropped 1 base, with 10 bases sitting between them. This CDR3 spans 14 amino acids. Germline lookup yields CDR1 MNHEY and CDR2 SVGAGI.

The DNA for the CDR3 is TGTGCCAGCAGCGCGGACCCACGAGGGGGCTACACCTTC. Its protein product is CASSADPRGGYTF. The rearrangement uses TRBV7-3 and TRBJ1-2, with D uncertain. Germline CDR1 is SGHTA and CDR2 is FQGTGA. The CDR3 is made up of 13 amino acids. The germline V and J ends were trimmed by 5 bases and 8 bases, with 15 bases remaining between them.